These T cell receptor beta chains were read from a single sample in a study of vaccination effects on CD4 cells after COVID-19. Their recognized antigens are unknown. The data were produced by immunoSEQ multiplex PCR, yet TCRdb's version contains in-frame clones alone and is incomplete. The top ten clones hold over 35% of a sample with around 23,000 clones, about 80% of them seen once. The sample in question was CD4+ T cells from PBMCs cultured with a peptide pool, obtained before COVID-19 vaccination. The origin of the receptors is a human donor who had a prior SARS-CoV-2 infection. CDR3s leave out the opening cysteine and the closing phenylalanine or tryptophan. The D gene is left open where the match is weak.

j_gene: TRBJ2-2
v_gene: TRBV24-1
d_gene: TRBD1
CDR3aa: ATSDGDRVGTGELF

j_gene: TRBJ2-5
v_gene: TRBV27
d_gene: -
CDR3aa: ASGRQQETQY

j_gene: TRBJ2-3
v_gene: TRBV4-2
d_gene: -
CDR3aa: ASSPYQGGGGHSTDTQY

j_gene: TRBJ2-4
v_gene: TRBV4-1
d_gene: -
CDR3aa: ASSQSSLAKNIQY

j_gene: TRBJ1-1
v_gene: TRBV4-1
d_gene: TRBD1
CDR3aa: ASSRDIRGGIEAF

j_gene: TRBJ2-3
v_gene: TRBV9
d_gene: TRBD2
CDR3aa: ASSVGHYRGEGDTQY

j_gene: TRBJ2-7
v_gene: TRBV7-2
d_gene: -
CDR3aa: ASSQPGYKLAEQY

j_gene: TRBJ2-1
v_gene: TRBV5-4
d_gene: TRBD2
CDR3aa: ASSSGGGPNEQF

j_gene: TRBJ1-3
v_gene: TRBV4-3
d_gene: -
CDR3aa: ASSQEAATAGNTIY

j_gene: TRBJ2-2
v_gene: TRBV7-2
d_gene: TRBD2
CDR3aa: ASTWTSWNTGELF

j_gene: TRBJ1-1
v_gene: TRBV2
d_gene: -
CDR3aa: ASRDEWGTRAF

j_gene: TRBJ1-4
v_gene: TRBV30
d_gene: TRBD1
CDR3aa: AWSEGDRPNEKLF

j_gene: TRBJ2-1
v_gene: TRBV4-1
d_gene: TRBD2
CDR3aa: ASSHGLGGTLNEQF

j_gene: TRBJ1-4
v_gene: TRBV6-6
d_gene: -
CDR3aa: ASGPRTADNEKLF

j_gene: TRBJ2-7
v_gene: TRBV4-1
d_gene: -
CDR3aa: ASSHLSYEQY

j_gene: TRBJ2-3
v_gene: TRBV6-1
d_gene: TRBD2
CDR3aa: ASSEVGRLAGLTDTQY

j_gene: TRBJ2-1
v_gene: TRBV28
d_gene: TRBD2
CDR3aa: ASSSPGLAPNEQF

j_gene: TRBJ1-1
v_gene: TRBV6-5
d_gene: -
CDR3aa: ASTYSVDTEAF

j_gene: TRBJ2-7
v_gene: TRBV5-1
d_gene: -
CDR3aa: ASSFSGNYEQY

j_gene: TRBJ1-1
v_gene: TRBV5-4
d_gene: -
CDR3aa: ASSQDTSEAF

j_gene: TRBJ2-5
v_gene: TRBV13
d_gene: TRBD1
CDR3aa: ASSSGQGEAKTQY

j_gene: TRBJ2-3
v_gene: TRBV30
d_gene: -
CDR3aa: AWGRDTQY